This is a list of T cell receptor beta chains from one sample in a study of T-cell memory formation after mild COVID-19. TCRdb fed the 5' RACE reads into MiXCR, producing one record per CDR3 protein. The table shows roughly 150,000 distinct CDR3 sequences, with 11% to 15% occurring only once. The sample comprised PBMCs or a T cell subset sorted from them (not recorded which). All receptors come from an adult woman who had mild COVID-19 (a few samples of this study predate the infection). Cell type and time point are not known. CDR3s include the opening cysteine and the closing phenylalanine or tryptophan. Fields, in order: CDR3 DNA, CDR3 protein, J gene, clone size, V gene, D gene. D genes are given only for firm matches. Where a row states a size, it is once, few, many or the class of an expanded clone; other rows omit it.

DNA: TGTGCCAGCAGCCCCGCTTTGCCCTACGAGCAGTACTTC
CDR3: CASSPALPYEQYF
J: TRBJ2-7
size: -
V: TRBV7-9
D: -

DNA: TGTGCCAGCAGCTTGGCAAGGCGGGAGAACACCGGGGAGCTGTTTTTT
CDR3: CASSLARRENTGELFF
J: TRBJ2-2
size: -
V: TRBV7-9
D: -

DNA: TGCGCCAGCTCGGTAATCGGCACCGGGGAGCTGTTTTTT
CDR3: CASSVIGTGELFF
J: TRBJ2-2
size: few
V: TRBV4-3
D: -

DNA: TGTGCCAGCAGCTTAGCCCGGGACAGGGTAACTAGCACAGATACGCAGTATTTT
CDR3: CASSLARDRVTSTDTQYF
J: TRBJ2-3
size: -
V: TRBV7-9
D: TRBD1

DNA: TGCAGTGCTAGAGATCTCGACGGAGGGGCCCCAGAGACCCAGTACTTC
CDR3: CSARDLDGGAPETQYF
J: TRBJ2-5
size: -
V: TRBV20-1
D: -

DNA: TGTGCCAGCAGTTACCCCAGGACGGGCACCTACGAGCAGTACTTC
CDR3: CASSYPRTGTYEQYF
J: TRBJ2-7
size: -
V: TRBV6-2/TRBV6-3
D: -

DNA: TGCGCCAGCAGCCAAGATCCCGGCGGGGTTGGGACCCAGTACTTC
CDR3: CASSQDPGGVGTQYF
J: TRBJ2-5
size: few
V: TRBV4-1
D: -

DNA: TGCGCCAGCAGCTTGGCAGAGGGTCGATCACCCCTCCACTTT
CDR3: CASSLAEGRSPLHF
J: TRBJ1-6
size: -
V: TRBV5-1
D: -

DNA: TGTGCCAGCAGCCAAGAGGGGAGTGAAGCTTTCTTT
CDR3: CASSQEGSEAFF
J: TRBJ1-1
size: -
V: TRBV9
D: -

DNA: TGTGCCAGCAGCCCCCCTGCTGGACTAGCGGGCACCGGGGAGCTGTTTTTT
CDR3: CASSPPAGLAGTGELFF
J: TRBJ2-2
size: -
V: TRBV3-1
D: TRBD2

DNA: TGCGCCAGCAGCTTGGGGACAGTAGGGCACGAGCAGTACTTC
CDR3: CASSLGTVGHEQYF
J: TRBJ2-7
size: few
V: TRBV5-1
D: -

DNA: TGCAGTGCTGCGGGGCAATCCTCCTACAATGAGCAGTTCTTC
CDR3: CSAAGQSSYNEQFF
J: TRBJ2-1
size: few
V: TRBV20-1
D: -

DNA: TGTGCCAGCAGCCAGTTACCGGGGACTAGCGGGTACTACAATGAGCAGTTCTTC
CDR3: CASSQLPGTSGYYNEQFF
J: TRBJ2-1
size: few
V: TRBV6-2/TRBV6-3
D: TRBD2

DNA: TGCGCCAGCAGTGTCGAGACTAGTACCGGGGAGCTGTTTTTT
CDR3: CASSVETSTGELFF
J: TRBJ2-2
size: -
V: TRBV10-2
D: -

DNA: TGTGCCAGCAGCCCCGGGACAGACATCTACCAAGAGACCCAGTACTTC
CDR3: CASSPGTDIYQETQYF
J: TRBJ2-5
size: medium-sized
V: TRBV6-5
D: TRBD1

DNA: TGTGCCAGCAGCCAGAACGGGGGCGACGAGCAGTACTTC
CDR3: CASSQNGGDEQYF
J: TRBJ2-7
size: few
V: TRBV27
D: -

DNA: TGTGCCAGCAGTTTAGAGCCCCGGGACAGGCTTAACTATGGCTACACCTTC
CDR3: CASSLEPRDRLNYGYTF
J: TRBJ1-2
size: few
V: TRBV12-3/TRBV12-4
D: TRBD1

DNA: TGTGCCAGCAGGGTTTACGGAGCAAGACGGGGGATACGCACAGATACGCAGTATTTT
CDR3: CASRVYGARRGIRTDTQYF
J: TRBJ2-3
size: -
V: TRBV6-5
D: -

DNA: TGCGCCAGCAGCGAGGGACTAGCGGGAGAGACCGGGGAGCTGTTTTTT
CDR3: CASSEGLAGETGELFF
J: TRBJ2-2
size: -
V: TRBV5-1
D: TRBD2

DNA: TGTGCCAGCAGTGCAACAGGGATGAACACTGAAGCTTTCTTT
CDR3: CASSATGMNTEAFF
J: TRBJ1-1
size: -
V: TRBV12-3/TRBV12-4
D: -

DNA: TGTGCCAGCAGCAAAGACTACAGGGTGATGTACAATGAGCAGTTCTTC
CDR3: CASSKDYRVMYNEQFF
J: TRBJ2-1
size: -
V: TRBV21-1
D: -

DNA: TGTGCCAGCAGCTTAGTTTTGAACAATGAGCAGTTCTTC
CDR3: CASSLVLNNEQFF
J: TRBJ2-1
size: few
V: TRBV7-9
D: -

DNA: TGCGCCAGCAGCCCTAGCGGGCCCGCTTCCTACAATGAGCAGTTCTTC
CDR3: CASSPSGPASYNEQFF
J: TRBJ2-1
size: -
V: TRBV4-3
D: TRBD2

DNA: TGTGCCAGCAGCCAAGATGAACGACTAGCGGTTAACACCGGGGAGCTGTTTTTT
CDR3: CASSQDERLAVNTGELFF
J: TRBJ2-2
size: -
V: TRBV14
D: TRBD2

DNA: TGTGCCACCAGCGGAACTACTTCCCGTGCAGATACGCAGTATTTT
CDR3: CATSGTTSRADTQYF
J: TRBJ2-3
size: -
V: TRBV15
D: -